What follows are 18 T cell receptor beta chains derived from one specimen sequenced in a study of Graves' ophthalmopathy and Graves' hyperthyroidism. Transcripts of RNA were the source for amplifying TCR beta CDR3 regions. The library came from an HTBI-primed first-round RT-PCR and a second-round multiplex PCR. TCRdb called the multiplex PCR reads again in MiXCR, with one record for every CDR3 protein. The data show almost 750,000 distinct CDR3 sequences, 40% seen once. Sequenced input: peripheral blood. All receptors derive from an adult man with Graves' ophthalmopathy.

Note on this clonotype: This may stem from a read error, because a much larger clone lies one nucleotide away. The chain couples TRBV9 to TRBJ1-6; D gene uncertain. The CDR3 totals 14 residues. The V gene's germline CDR1 is SGDLS and CDR2 YYNGEE. The CDR3 DNA sequence: TGTGTCAGCAGCACCCGGTGGATGGATTCACCCCTCCACTTT. Its translation: CVSSTRWMDSPLHF. The complete variable domain, with remaining parts taken from reference TRBV9 and TRBJ1-6, reads DSGVTQTPKHLITATGQRVTLRCSPRSGDLSVYWYQQSLDQGLQFLIQYYNGEERAKGNILERFSAQQFPDLHSELNLSSLELGDSALYFCVSSTRWMDSPLHFGNGTRLTVT.

This clonotype was seen ten or more times. The J gene is TRBJ1-4, the V gene TRBV29-1; 8 positions agree with TRBD1. Germline CDR1 and CDR2: SQVTM and ANQGSEA. The CDR3 runs 14 residues. V lost 7 bases, J lost 3 bases, and 7 bases stayed unmatched. The CDR3 DNA sequence: TGCAGCGCCTGTTACAGGGGGGCTAATGAAAAACTGTTTTTT. Its translation: CSACYRGANEKLFF.

This clonotype was detected a few times. The chain uses TRBV19 and TRBJ2-5; D is possibly TRBD1 (6 bases). CDR1 and CDR2 (germline): LNHDA, SQIVND (reference sequence). This CDR3 spans 15 amino acids. Trimming left V 3 bases short and J 1 base short, with 12 bases between. CDR3 amino acids: CASSIPGTSQETQYF. In nucleotides, the CDR3 is TGTGCCAGTAGTATCCCCGGGACATCCCAAGAGACCCAGTACTTC.

To note about this clonotype: A much larger clone is a single base away; this may be a read error. The chain joins TRBV15 to TRBJ2-5; no definite D call. Germline V gene data show CDR1 as LNHNV and CDR2 as YYDKDF (reference sequence). The CDR3 length is 15 residues. CDR3 coding DNA: TGTGCCGCCAGCAGAGATGCGGCCTCTCAAGAGACCCAGTACTTC. Translation gives CAASRDAASQETQYF.

The chain is built from TRBV5-4 and TRBJ1-1, with a weak D call TRBD1 (6 bases). The V gene lost 6 bases and the J gene lost 5 bases, with 35 bases spanning the gap. The CDR3 consists of 20 residues. The germline CDR1 and CDR2 sequences are SGHNT and YYREEE (reference sequence). The CDR3 DNA reads TGTGCCAGCACCGACCCTCGACAGGTTATTAGGGGGGGATATAGGACTGAAGCTTTCTTT. The encoded protein is CASTDPRQVIRGGYRTEAFF.

This clonotype showed up many times. This chain uses TRBV7-8 with TRBJ2-2; 8 nucleotides agree with TRBD1. Per germline, CDR1 SGHVS and CDR2 FQNEAQ. J gave up 4 bases and V 3 bases, and 16 bases lay outside the gene matches. This CDR3 contains 19 residues. The chain's CDR3 is CASSFEPRARGRGTGELFF. CDR3 in DNA: TGTGCCAGCAGCTTCGAACCGCGGGCCAGGGGGCGAGGCACCGGGGAGCTGTTTTTT.

This clonotype turned up a few times. The rearrangement joins TRBV10-3 to TRBJ1-2, with a possible D match to TRBD1 (6 bases). Trimming shortened V by 10 bases and J by 8 bases, and 23 bases separated the two germline ends. The CDR3 spans 14 residues. The germline CDR1 and CDR2 sequences are ENHRY and SYGVKD. CDR3 region: CASSQPTGTLGYTF. The CDR3 DNA follows: TGTGCCAGCAGCCAACCCACCGGGACACTCGGCTACACCTTC.

The gene calls are TRBV29-1 and TRBJ2-5, with 7 bases that match TRBD1. Germline CDR1 reads SQVTM; CDR2 reads ANQGSEA. With 7 bases clipped from V and 3 bases from J, the junction kept 11 bases outside the gene matches. The CDR3 is 14 amino acids. For the CDR3, the DNA is TGCAGCGCGTCCCGACAGGGACCGAAAGAGACCCAGTACTTC. This translates into CSASRQGPKETQYF.

The V gene is TRBV7-2, the J gene TRBJ1-5; 8 bases are shared with TRBD1. Germline assignment: CDR1 SGHTA and CDR2 FQGNSA. The trim removed 2 bases at V and 5 bases at J, leaving 2 bases unmatched. This CDR3 is 14 amino acids long. The CDR3 nucleotides read TGTGCCAGCAGCTTACAGACAGGGGATCAGCCCCAGCATTTT. This translates into CASSLQTGDQPQHF.

The genes are TRBV2 and TRBJ2-5; D unresolved. CDR1 is SNHLY and CDR2 is FYNNEI in the germline V gene. The CDR3 has 16 residues. V was pared by 5 bases and J by 4 bases, with 20 bases between. CDR3: CASSSSGPAHRETQYF. The CDR3 DNA follows: TGTGCCAGCAGTTCCAGTGGGCCAGCCCATCGAGAGACCCAGTACTTC.

The J gene is TRBJ2-7, the V gene TRBV7-6; the match to TRBD2 covers 12 bases. Losses at the gene ends were 3 bases for V and 6 bases for J; bases not matched to a gene: 3. The CDR3 contains 14 residues. Germline V gene lookup returns CDR1 SGHVS and CDR2 FNYEAQ. CDR3 in DNA: TGTGCCAGCAGCTTGACTAGCGGGGGTAGCGAGCAGTACTTC. It specifies CASSLTSGGSEQYF. The complete variable domain, with remaining parts taken from reference TRBV7-6 and TRBJ2-7, reads GAGVSQSPRYKVTKRGQDVALRCDPISGHVSLYWYRQALGQGPEFLTYFNYEAQQDKSGLPNDRFSAERPEGSISTLTIQRTEQRDSAMYRCASSLTSGGSEQYFGPGTRLTVT.

The gene calls are TRBV9 and TRBJ1-6; D is perhaps TRBD1 (5 bases). Looked up from germline, CDR1 is SGDLS and CDR2 is YYNGEE. Between the trimmed V and J ends, which lost 7 bases and 7 bases, there was a span of 18 bases. The CDR3 runs to 15 residues. CDR3 nucleotides: TGTGCCAGCTCACCACAGCCAGGGTTAAATTCACCCCTCCACTTT. It yields the protein CASSPQPGLNSPLHF.

V is TRBV12-3 or TRBV12-4 and J is TRBJ2-7; TRBD1 matches 7 bases. Trimming took 4 bases from V and 2 from J; bases not matched to a gene: 8. The CDR3 is 15 amino acids. The CDR3 DNA reads as TGTGCCAGCAGTTCGCGGACGGGACAGACCTACGAGCAGTACTTC. Its translation is CASSSRTGQTYEQYF.

Remarks on this clonotype: This could be a read error, since a much larger clone is one nucleotide away. V and J are TRBV11-2 and TRBJ1-1; TRBD1 is a possible D gene (5 bases). This CDR3 is 16 amino acids long. The germline V and J ends were trimmed by 5 bases and 3 bases, with 19 bases remaining between them. Germline CDR1 and CDR2: SGHAT and FQNNGV. This CDR3 reads CASSKGRGVFDTEAFF. CDR3 nucleotides: TGTGCCAGCAGCAAAGGCAGAGGGGTTTTCGACACTGAAGCTTTCTTT.

The chain joins TRBV29-1 to TRBJ1-4; the D gene is possibly TRBD1 (6 bases). The germline V and J ends were trimmed by 5 bases and 4 bases, with 8 bases remaining between them. Per the germline V gene, CDR1 is SQVTM and CDR2 is ANQGSEA. This CDR3 contains 12 residues. CDR3 amino acids: CSVKGGNEKLFF. CDR3 DNA sequence: TGCAGCGTTAAAGGGGGTAATGAAAAACTGTTTTTT.

Many counts were recorded for this clonotype. The rearrangement links TRBV19 to TRBJ1-5; D gene unclear. The CDR3 contains 14 residues. The germline V and J ends were trimmed by 2 bases and 3 bases, with 8 bases remaining between them. CDR1 is LNHDA and CDR2 is SQIVND in the germline V gene (reference sequence). CDR3 nucleotide sequence: TGTGCCAGTAGTATACGGTCCTTCAATCAGCCCCAGCATTTT. Protein: CASSIRSFNQPQHF.

The table lists this clonotype with many counts. J is TRBJ2-1 and V is TRBV10-3, with 7 bases matching TRBD2. V lost 0 bases and J lost 6; bases outside the gene matches: 11. The germline V gene has CDR1 ENHRY and CDR2 SYGVKD. The CDR3 spans 17 residues. The chain's CDR3 is CAISESSWGGRANEQFF. In DNA form, the CDR3 reads TGTGCCATCAGTGAGTCGAGTTGGGGCGGGAGAGCCAATGAGCAGTTCTTC.

J is TRBJ2-2 and V is TRBV7-9, with no clear D. V dropped 5 bases and J dropped 6 bases, with 16 bases sitting between them. CDR1 SEHNR and CDR2 FQNEAQ come from the germline V gene (reference sequence). The CDR3 sequence is 15 residues long. As DNA, the CDR3 is TGTGCCAGCAGCCTTAAAATCTCGGGCTCCGGGGAGCTGTTTTTT. This codes for CASSLKISGSGELFF.